This T cell receptor beta chain was captured by sequencing in a study of somatic mutations in cytotoxic T cells in rheumatoid arthritis. Study as a whole: Selected T-cell populations stained with V beta antibodies were isolated by flow sorting to nearly 100% purity; these included V beta1+ cells subjected to TCRB sequencing. Whole-study findings and limits: Only rheumatoid arthritis patients, not healthy controls, showed CD8+ clonality increasing with age. Clonality measured in CD8+ T cells did not differ significantly between rheumatoid arthritis patients and age-matched healthy controls.

The CDR3 contains 14 residues. V shed 4 bases and J 4 bases; nucleotides not matched to a gene: 3. The germline gives CDR1 LNHDA, CDR2 SQIVND (reference sequence). Details on this clone: As yet, its antigen is unknown.

TCRdb's table, derived via immunoSEQ multiplex PCR, lists solely in-frame clones and lacks some. This table has 9,000 to 15,000 clones, roughly 72% appearing once. Sequenced input: CD8+ T cells sorted from blood. The clonotype comes from a man in his sixties or seventies in good health. V gene TRBV19 combines with J gene TRBJ2-7, with 11 positions matching TRBD1. The CDR3, as DNA: TGTGCCAGTAGTACCGGGACAGGGGGTTACGAGCAGTACTTC. It yields the protein CASSTGTGGYEQYF.